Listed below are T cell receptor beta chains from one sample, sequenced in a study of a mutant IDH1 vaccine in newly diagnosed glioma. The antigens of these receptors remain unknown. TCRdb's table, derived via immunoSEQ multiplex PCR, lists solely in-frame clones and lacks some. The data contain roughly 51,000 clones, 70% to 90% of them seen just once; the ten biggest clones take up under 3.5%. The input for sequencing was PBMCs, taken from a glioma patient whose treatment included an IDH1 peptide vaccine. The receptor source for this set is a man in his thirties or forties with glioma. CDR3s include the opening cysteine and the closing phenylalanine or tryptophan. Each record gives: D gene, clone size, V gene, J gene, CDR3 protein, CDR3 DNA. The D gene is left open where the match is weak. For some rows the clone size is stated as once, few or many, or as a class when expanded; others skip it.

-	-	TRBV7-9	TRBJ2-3	CASSKDRTADTQYF	TGTGCCAGCAGCAAAGACAGGACGGCAGATACGCAGTATTTT
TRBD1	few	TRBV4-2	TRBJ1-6	CASSPSGTVSSPLHF	TGTGCCAGCAGCCCTTCCGGGACAGTAAGTTCACCCCTCCACTTT
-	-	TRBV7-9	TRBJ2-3	CASSRSEGAQYF	TGTGCCAGCAGCCGATCGGAAGGGGCGCAGTATTTT
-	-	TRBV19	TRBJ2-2	CATWFGGELFF	TGTGCCACATGGTTCGGCGGGGAGCTGTTTTTT
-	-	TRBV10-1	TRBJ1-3	CASSNSGNTIYF	TGCGCCAGCAGCAACTCTGGAAACACCATATATTTT
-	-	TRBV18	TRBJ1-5	CASSPLGQQGNQPQHF	TGTGCCAGCTCACCACTCGGACAGCAGGGCAATCAGCCCCAGCATTTT
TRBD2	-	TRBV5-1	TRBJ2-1	CASSKTGTSGYNEQFF	TGCGCCAGCAGCAAGACCGGGACTAGCGGTTACAATGAGCAGTTCTTC
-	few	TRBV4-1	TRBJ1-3	CASSQGQGHFSSGNTIYF	TGCGCCAGCAGCCAGGGGCAGGGCCACTTTTCTTCTGGAAACACCATATATTTT
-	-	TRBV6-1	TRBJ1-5	CASSPWTVLGQPQHF	TGTGCCAGCAGCCCCTGGACAGTACTGGGGCAGCCCCAGCATTTT
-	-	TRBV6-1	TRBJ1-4	CASRRGPTTNEKLFF	TGTGCCAGCAGGAGAGGACCGACAACTAATGAAAAACTGTTTTTT
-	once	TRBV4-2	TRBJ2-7	CASSQAGTYQQGSHEQYF	TGTGCCAGCAGCCAAGCCGGCACGTACCAACAGGGTTCCCACGAGCAGTACTTC
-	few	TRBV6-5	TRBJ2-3	CASSYVPGTSTDTQYF	TGTGCCAGCAGTTACGTCCCGGGCACAAGCACAGATACGCAGTATTTT
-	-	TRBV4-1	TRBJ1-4	CASSVTVTNEKLFF	TGCGCCAGCAGCGTCACGGTTACTAATGAAAAACTGTTTTTT
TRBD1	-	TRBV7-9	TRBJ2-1	CASSRSGQGRYNEQFF	TGTGCCAGCAGCCGGAGTGGACAGGGACGCTACAATGAGCAGTTCTTC
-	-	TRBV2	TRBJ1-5	CASSDRRVVGLPRYSNQPQHF	TGTGCCAGCAGTGACCGGCGGGTAGTCGGGTTACCAAGATATAGCAATCAGCCCCAGCATTTT
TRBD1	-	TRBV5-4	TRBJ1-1	CASSLSLGPGGPNTEAFF	TGTGCCAGCAGCTTGTCCCTCGGGCCAGGGGGCCCGAACACTGAAGCTTTCTTT
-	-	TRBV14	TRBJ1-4	CASSQETGSVKLFF	TGTGCCAGCAGCCAAGAAACAGGGTCCGTAAAACTGTTTTTT
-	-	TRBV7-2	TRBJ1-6	CASSTRRGNNSPLHF	TGTGCCAGCAGCACCAGACGGGGGAATAATTCACCCCTCCACTTT
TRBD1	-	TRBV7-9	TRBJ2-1	CASSPTTGLGDEQFF	TGTGCCAGCAGCCCCACGACAGGGTTGGGCGATGAGCAGTTCTTC
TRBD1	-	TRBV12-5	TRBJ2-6	CASGFPNDRGIPSGANVLTF	TGTGCTAGTGGTTTCCCCAACGACAGGGGGATTCCCTCTGGGGCCAACGTCCTGACTTTC
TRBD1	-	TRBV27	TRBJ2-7	CASSLWTGLYFEQYF	TGTGCCAGCAGTTTGTGGACAGGGTTATATTTCGAGCAGTACTTC
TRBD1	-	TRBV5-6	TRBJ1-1	CASSQNDRGYMNTEAFF	TGTGCCAGCAGCCAGAACGACAGGGGGTATATGAACACTGAAGCTTTCTTT
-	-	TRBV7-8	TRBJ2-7	CASKNKMGEQYF	TGTGCCAGCAAGAACAAAATGGGCGAGCAGTACTTC
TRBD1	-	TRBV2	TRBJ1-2	CASSGQGGYGYTF	TGTGCCAGCAGTGGACAGGGGGGATATGGCTACACCTTC
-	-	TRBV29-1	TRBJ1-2	CSVEGAGGYTF	TGCAGCGTTGAGGGCGCGGGTGGCTACACCTTC
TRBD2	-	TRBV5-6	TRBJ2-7	CASSWILAGGEYEQYF	TGTGCCAGCAGCTGGATCCTAGCGGGGGGAGAGTACGAGCAGTACTTC
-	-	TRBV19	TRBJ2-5	CASSIGLGEQYF	TGTGCCAGTAGTATAGGTTTAGGGGAGCAGTACTTC